Below, 21 T cell receptor beta chains from the same sample are listed, as sequenced in a study of control samples from healthy donors and cancer patients. TCRdb's copy holds only in-frame clones and misses some; the assay was immunoSEQ multiplex PCR. The sample shows about 130,000 clones, 92% of them seen only once. Sample: blood. The origin of the receptors is a man aged 18 to 35 in good health.

The chain links TRBV18 to TRBJ2-3; no clear D. V was trimmed by 4 bases and J by 2 bases, leaving 13 bases between them. This CDR3 spans 15 amino acids. Germline CDR1 and CDR2: KGHSH and LQKENI. CDR3: CASSHADSFTDTQYF. The CDR3 nucleotides read TGTGCCAGCTCACACGCGGATTCTTTCACAGATACGCAGTATTTT.

The chain joins TRBV21-1 to TRBJ2-4; the table's D call, TRBD1, has no DNA check behind it. TRBV21-1 counts as a pseudogene. This CDR3 has 12 residues. The CDR3 spells CASSTGTGLKYF. The CDR3 bases are TGTGCCAGCAGCACGGGGACAGGTCTGAAGTACTTC.

This chain links TRBV6-5 with TRBJ2-6; a weak D match, TRBD2 (6 bases). V dropped 9 bases and J dropped 4 bases, with 16 bases sitting between them. The CDR3 loop spans 15 amino acids. The germline V gene encodes CDR1 MNHEY and CDR2 SVGAGI. The DNA of the CDR3 is TGTGCCAGTCAGATGGGAGGATCCGGGGCCAACGTCCTGACTTTC. Translated, it gives CASQMGGSGANVLTF.

The rearrangement uses TRBV7-9 and TRBJ1-5, with D uncertain. Trimming removed 5 bases at V and 6 bases at J, with 8 bases between. The V gene's germline CDR1 is SEHNR and CDR2 FQNEAQ (reference sequence). This CDR3 has 12 amino acids. This CDR3 is CASSSSGQPQHF. CDR3 DNA sequence: TGTGCCAGCAGCAGCAGTGGTCAGCCCCAGCATTTT. Full variable domain (remainder filled in from reference TRBV7-9 and TRBJ1-5): DTGVSQNPRHKITKRGQNVTFRCDPISEHNRLYWYRQTLGQGPEFLTYFQNEAQLEKSRLLSDRFSAERPKGSFSTLEIQRTEQGDSAMYLCASSSSGQPQHFGDGTRLSIL.

DNA of the CDR3: TGTGCCAGCAGCGGACAGAACACCGGGGAGCTGTTTTTT. Its protein is CASSGQNTGELFF. The rearrangement links TRBV6-6 to TRBJ2-2, with D tentatively TRBD1 (5 bases). The germline V gene has CDR1 MNHNY and CDR2 SVGAGI (reference sequence). This CDR3 has 13 amino acids. V dropped 6 bases and J dropped 1 base, with 6 bases sitting between them.

The chain combines TRBV6-1 with TRBJ1-6, with TRBD1 as a possible D gene (5 bases). From germline, CDR1 is MNHNS and CDR2 SASEGT. The CDR3 covers 13 residues. Trimming took 1 base from V and 10 from J, leaving 8 bases between them. The CDR3, as DNA: TGTGCCAGCAGTGAAGAGGCAGGGTCACCCCTCCACTTT. Translated, it gives CASSEEAGSPLHF.

V and J are TRBV11-2 and TRBJ2-2, with D tentatively TRBD2 (5 bases). V was pared by 5 bases and J by 0 bases, with 10 bases between. The CDR3 is 15 amino acids. Germline V gene sequence: CDR1 SGHAT, CDR2 FQNNGV. DNA for the CDR3: TGTGCCAGCAGCCGCGTGCGGGCGAACACCGGGGAGCTGTTTTTT. This codes for CASSRVRANTGELFF.

The chain is built from TRBV19 and TRBJ1-4; D unclear. Germline CDR1 reads LNHDA; CDR2 reads SQIVND (reference sequence). The CDR3 is made up of 15 amino acids. V gave up 3 bases and J gave up 4 bases, with 12 bases separating them. This CDR3 is CASSIVGGINEKLFF. CDR3 nucleotide sequence: TGTGCCAGTAGTATCGTAGGAGGGATTAATGAAAAACTGTTTTTT.

The gene calls are TRBV4-1 and TRBJ1-5; TRBD1 agrees at 7 bases. The CDR3 totals 17 residues. Per the germline V gene, CDR1 is MGHRA and CDR2 is YSYEKL. The J segment lost 4 bases and the V segment lost 0 bases, leaving 9 bases of the junction unmatched. CDR3 region: CASSQDRLGQTNQPQHF. The CDR3 coding sequence is TGCGCCAGCAGCCAAGATAGATTGGGACAGACGAATCAGCCCCAGCATTTT.

In regard to this clone: Other DNA sequences in this sample translate to the same CDR3. The V gene is TRBV2, the J gene TRBJ2-7, with 11 bases fitting TRBD2. The germline V gene encodes CDR1 SNHLY and CDR2 FYNNEI. The V segment lost 5 bases and the J segment 3 bases; nucleotides outside the gene matches: 3. The CDR3 runs to 14 residues. CDR3 region: CASSSTSGVYEQYF. The DNA for the CDR3 is TGTGCCAGCAGTTCGACTAGCGGGGTCTACGAGCAGTACTTC.

The chain employs TRBV12-2 and TRBJ2-1; the D call of TRBD2 is as the table states it, not checked on the DNA. TRBV12-2 is reported as a pseudogene. This CDR3 has 16 amino acids. The CDR3 nucleotides are TGTGCAAGTCGCTTAGCGCCCCCACCATTCCTCAAACGGGAGTTCTTC. Translated, it gives CASRLAPPPFLKREFF.

The rearrangement links TRBV5-4 to TRBJ2-7, with 8 bases fitting TRBD1. The CDR3 has 13 amino acids. Germline CDR1 reads SGHNT; CDR2 reads YYREEE (reference sequence). V lost 5 bases and J lost 2; bases outside the gene matches: 3. CDR3 bases: TGTGCCAGCAGTCAGGGACAGGCCTACGAGCAGTACTTC. This encodes CASSQGQAYEQYF. Variable domain in full (rest from reference TRBV5-4 and TRBJ2-7): ETGVTQSPTHLIKTRGQQVTLRCSSQSGHNTVSWYQQALGQGPQFIFQYYREEENGRGNFPPRFSGLQFPNYSSELNVNALELDDSALYLCASSQGQAYEQYFGPGTRLTVT.

The J gene is TRBJ2-1, the V gene TRBV7-9; D possibly matches TRBD1 or TRBD2 (5 bases each). The V and J ends lost 2 bases and 0 bases respectively, with 11 bases between them. The V gene's germline CDR1 is SEHNR and CDR2 FQNEAQ (reference sequence). The CDR3 runs 16 residues. The CDR3 sequence: CASSLPGRGSYNEQFF. The DNA for the CDR3 is TGTGCCAGCAGCTTACCGGGAAGGGGCTCCTACAATGAGCAGTTCTTC. The full variable domain, in which reference TRBV7-9 and TRBJ2-1 provide the parts outside the CDR3, is DTGVSQNPRHKITKRGQNVTFRCDPISEHNRLYWYRQTLGQGPEFLTYFQNEAQLEKSRLLSDRFSAERPKGSFSTLEIQRTEQGDSAMYLCASSLPGRGSYNEQFFGPGTRLTVL.

The chain uses TRBV7-9 and TRBJ1-1; unclear D gene. Germline V gene data show CDR1 as SEHNR and CDR2 as FQNEAQ (reference sequence). The CDR3 has 13 residues. V was clipped by 1 base and J by 3 bases, with 6 bases between them. The chain's CDR3 is CASSLVRDTEAFF. The DNA of the CDR3 is TGTGCCAGCAGCTTAGTTAGGGACACTGAAGCTTTCTTT.

The CDR3 is CAISRTGGDSPLHF. CDR3 coding DNA: TGTGCCATCAGTAGGACAGGGGGGGACTCACCCCTCCACTTT. The V and J genes are TRBV10-3 and TRBJ1-6; 10 bases map to TRBD1. This CDR3 is 14 amino acids long. V shed 5 bases, J shed 10 bases, and the junction held 5 bases outside the gene matches. Looked up from germline, CDR1 is ENHRY and CDR2 is SYGVKD.

The V gene is TRBV15, the J gene TRBJ2-1; D is perhaps TRBD1 (6 bases). CDR1 is LNHNV, CDR2 YYDKDF, per germline (reference sequence). The V gene lost 3 bases and the J gene lost 5 bases, with 11 bases spanning the gap. This CDR3 spans 14 amino acids. The CDR3, as DNA: TGTGCCACCAGCAGGGACAGACTAAACAATGAGCAGTTCTTC. This encodes CATSRDRLNNEQFF.

The chain uses TRBV9 and TRBJ1-6; 7 bases are a match to TRBD1. V lost 3 bases, J lost 0 bases, and 0 bases stayed unmatched. Germline CDR1 reads SGDLS; CDR2 reads YYNGEE. The CDR3 length is 15 residues. Written as DNA, the CDR3 is TGTGCCAGCAGCGCAGGGGGCTCCTATAATTCACCCCTCCACTTT. Its protein is CASSAGGSYNSPLHF.

This clone was picked up many times. The sample holds other DNA sequences that translate to the same CDR3. The chain couples TRBV5-4 to TRBJ1-1, with a weak D call TRBD1 (5 bases). CDR1 is SGHNT and CDR2 is YYREEE in the germline V gene (reference sequence). The CDR3 has 12 residues. V was shortened by 2 bases and J by 4 bases, with 6 bases between the two germline ends. The CDR3 spells CASSFDSTEAFF. CDR3 coding DNA: TGTGCCAGCAGCTTCGACAGCACTGAAGCTTTCTTT.

In this sample, this clone turned up a few times. This chain links TRBV4-2 with TRBJ2-1; maybe TRBD2 (5 bases). V was trimmed by 4 bases and J by 1 base, leaving 17 bases between them. The CDR3 contains 17 residues. Germline V gives CDR1 LGHNA, CDR2 YNFKEQ. The CDR3 spells CASSPGEGWESYNEQFF. DNA of the CDR3: TGTGCCAGCAGCCCCGGGGAAGGTTGGGAATCCTACAATGAGCAGTTCTTC.

The CDR3 nucleotides are TGCGCCAGCAGCCATCCGACAGCCGTCGAAGCTTTCTTT. Translation gives CASSHPTAVEAFF. The gene calls are TRBV4-1 and TRBJ1-1; tentative D call: TRBD1 (5 bases). This CDR3 comprises 13 residues. Trimming left V 3 bases short and J 8 bases short, with 13 bases between. From germline, CDR1 is MGHRA and CDR2 YSYEKL.

CDR3 DNA: TGTGCCAGCAGCCCTGGCAGGGGGCCTATGAACACTGAAGCTTTCTTT. Translating it yields CASSPGRGPMNTEAFF. The chain carries TRBV7-9 and TRBJ1-1; 8 bases agree with TRBD1. The CDR3 has 16 amino acids. Losses at the gene ends were 5 bases for V and 0 bases for J; bases not matched to a gene: 8. Germline lookup yields CDR1 SEHNR and CDR2 FQNEAQ (reference sequence).